This TCR beta chain was sequenced for a study of T cells after posttransplantation cyclophosphamide. V lost 3 bases and J lost 7, with 17 bases in between. CDR1 is SGHKS and CDR2 is YYEKEE in the germline V gene (reference sequence). The CDR3 runs to 15 residues. Profiling relied on immunoSEQ multiplex PCR, and the TCRdb table lists in-frame clones only, not all of them. Listed here are approximately 34,000 clones without any singletons, the top ten holding around 7%. This clone was detected ten times or more. The chain uses TRBV5-5 and TRBJ1-3; tentative D call: TRBD1 (5 bases). The specimen sequenced was PBMCs. This TCR derives from a woman between 50 and 59 years old in good health and a related stem cell transplant donor. CDR3 sequence: CASSWTDGAGNTIYF. Written as DNA, the CDR3 is TGTGCCAGCAGCTGGACGGATGGGGCAGGGAACACCATATATTTT. Filled out from reference TRBV5-5 and TRBJ1-3, the complete variable domain reads DAGVTQSPTHLIKTRGQQVTLRCSPISGHKSVSWYQQVLGQGPQFIFQYYEKEERGRGNFPDRFSARQFPNYSSELNVNALLLGDSALYLCASSWTDGAGNTIYFGEGSWLTVV.